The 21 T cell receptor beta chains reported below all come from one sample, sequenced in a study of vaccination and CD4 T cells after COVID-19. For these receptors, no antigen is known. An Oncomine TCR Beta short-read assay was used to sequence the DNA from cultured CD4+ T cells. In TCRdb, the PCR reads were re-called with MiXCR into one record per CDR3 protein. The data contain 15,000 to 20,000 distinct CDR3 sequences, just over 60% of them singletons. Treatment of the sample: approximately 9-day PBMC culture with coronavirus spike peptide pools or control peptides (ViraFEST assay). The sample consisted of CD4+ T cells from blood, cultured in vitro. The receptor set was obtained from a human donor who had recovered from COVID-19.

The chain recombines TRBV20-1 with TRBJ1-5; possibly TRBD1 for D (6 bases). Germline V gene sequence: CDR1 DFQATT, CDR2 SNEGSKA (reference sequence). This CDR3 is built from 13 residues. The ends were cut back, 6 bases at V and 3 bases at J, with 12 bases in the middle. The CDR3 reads CSANRDINQPQHF. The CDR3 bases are TGCAGTGCAAACCGGGACATCAATCAGCCCCAGCATTTT.

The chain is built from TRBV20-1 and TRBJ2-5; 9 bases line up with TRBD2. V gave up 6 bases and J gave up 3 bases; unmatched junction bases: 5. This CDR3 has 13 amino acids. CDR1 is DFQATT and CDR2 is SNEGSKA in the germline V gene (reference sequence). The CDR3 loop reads CSAPAGGEETQYF. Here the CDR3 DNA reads TGCAGTGCCCCAGCGGGGGGTGAAGAGACCCAGTACTTC.

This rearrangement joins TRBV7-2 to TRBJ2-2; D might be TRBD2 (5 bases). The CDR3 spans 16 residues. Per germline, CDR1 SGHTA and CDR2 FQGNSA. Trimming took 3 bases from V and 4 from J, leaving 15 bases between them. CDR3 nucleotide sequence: TGTGCCAGCAGCTTCGGTGGGAGCTCCGGCACCGGGGAGCTGTTTTTT. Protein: CASSFGGSSGTGELFF.

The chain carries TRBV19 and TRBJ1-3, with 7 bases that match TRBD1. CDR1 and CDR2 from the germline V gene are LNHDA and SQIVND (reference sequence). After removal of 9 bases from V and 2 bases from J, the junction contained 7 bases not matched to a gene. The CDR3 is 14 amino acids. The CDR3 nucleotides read TGTGCCAGCCGAAGGGACAGCCCTGGAAACACCATATATTTT. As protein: CASRRDSPGNTIYF.

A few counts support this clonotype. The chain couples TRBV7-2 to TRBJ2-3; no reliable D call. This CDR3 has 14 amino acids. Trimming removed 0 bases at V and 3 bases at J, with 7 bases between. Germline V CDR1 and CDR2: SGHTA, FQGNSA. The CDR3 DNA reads TGTGCCAGCAGCTTAGCGGTAGGGACAGATACGCAGTATTTT. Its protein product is CASSLAVGTDTQYF.

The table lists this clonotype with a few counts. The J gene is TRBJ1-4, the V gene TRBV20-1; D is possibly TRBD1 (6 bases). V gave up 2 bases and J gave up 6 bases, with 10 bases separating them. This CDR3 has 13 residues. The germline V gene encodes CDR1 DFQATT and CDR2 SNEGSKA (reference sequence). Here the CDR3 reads CSARRTADEKLFF. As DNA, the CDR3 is TGCAGTGCTAGAAGGACAGCGGATGAAAAACTGTTTTTT.

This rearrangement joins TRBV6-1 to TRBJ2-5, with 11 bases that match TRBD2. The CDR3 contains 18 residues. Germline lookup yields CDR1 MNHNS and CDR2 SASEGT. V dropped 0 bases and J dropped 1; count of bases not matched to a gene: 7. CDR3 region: CASSEAGPGLAGQETQYF. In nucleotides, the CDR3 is TGTGCCAGCAGTGAAGCGGGGCCAGGACTAGCGGGCCAAGAGACCCAGTACTTC.

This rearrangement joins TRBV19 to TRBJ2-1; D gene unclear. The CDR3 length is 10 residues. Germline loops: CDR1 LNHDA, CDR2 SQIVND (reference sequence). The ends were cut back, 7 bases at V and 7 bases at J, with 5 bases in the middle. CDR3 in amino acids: CASIGNEQFF. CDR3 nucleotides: TGTGCCAGTATTGGGAATGAGCAGTTCTTC.

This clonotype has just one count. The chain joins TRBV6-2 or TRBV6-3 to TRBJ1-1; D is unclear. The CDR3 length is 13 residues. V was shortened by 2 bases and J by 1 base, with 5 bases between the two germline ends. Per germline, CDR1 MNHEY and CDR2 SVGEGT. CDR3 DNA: TGTGCCAGCAGTTACCCACGGAACACTGAAGCTTTCTTT. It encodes CASSYPRNTEAFF.

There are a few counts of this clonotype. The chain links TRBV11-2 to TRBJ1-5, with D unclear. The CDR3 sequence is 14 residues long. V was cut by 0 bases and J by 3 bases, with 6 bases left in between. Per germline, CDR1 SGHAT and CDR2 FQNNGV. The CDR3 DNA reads TGTGCCAGCAGCTTAGAAAGGTTCAATCAGCCCCAGCATTTT. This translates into CASSLERFNQPQHF.

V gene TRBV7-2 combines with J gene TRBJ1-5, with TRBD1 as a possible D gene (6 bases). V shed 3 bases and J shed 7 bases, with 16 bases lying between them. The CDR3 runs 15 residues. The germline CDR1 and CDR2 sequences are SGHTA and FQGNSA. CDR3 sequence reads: CASSLGALDGQPQHF. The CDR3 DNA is TGTGCCAGCAGCTTGGGGGCCCTTGATGGACAGCCCCAGCATTTT.

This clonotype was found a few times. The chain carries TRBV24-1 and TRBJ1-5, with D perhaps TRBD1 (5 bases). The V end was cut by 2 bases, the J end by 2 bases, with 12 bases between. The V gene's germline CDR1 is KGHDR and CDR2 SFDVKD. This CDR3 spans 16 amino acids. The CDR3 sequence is CATSDSRDGGNQPQHF. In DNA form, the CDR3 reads TGTGCCACCAGTGATTCCAGGGACGGGGGCAATCAGCCCCAGCATTTT.

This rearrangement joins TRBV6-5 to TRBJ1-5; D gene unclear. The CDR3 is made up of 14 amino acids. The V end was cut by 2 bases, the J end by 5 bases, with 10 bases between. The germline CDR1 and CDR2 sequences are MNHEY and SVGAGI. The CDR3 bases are TGTGCCAGCAGTTACGCGGGATTAGATCAGCCCCAGCATTTT. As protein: CASSYAGLDQPQHF.

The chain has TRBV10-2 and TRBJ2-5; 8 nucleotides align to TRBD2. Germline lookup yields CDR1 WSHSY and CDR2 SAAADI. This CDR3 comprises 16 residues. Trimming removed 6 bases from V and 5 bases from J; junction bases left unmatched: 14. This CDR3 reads CASSDSGIGPGETQYF. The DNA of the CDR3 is TGCGCCAGCAGCGATAGCGGGATAGGGCCGGGGGAGACCCAGTACTTC.

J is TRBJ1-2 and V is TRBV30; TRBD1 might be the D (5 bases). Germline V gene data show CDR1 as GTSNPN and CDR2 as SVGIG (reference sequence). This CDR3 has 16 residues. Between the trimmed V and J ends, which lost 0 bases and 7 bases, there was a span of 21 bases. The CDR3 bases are TGTGCCTGGAGTGTACGAAAGGCCGGGGGACGGTCTGGCTACACCTTC. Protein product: CAWSVRKAGGRSGYTF.

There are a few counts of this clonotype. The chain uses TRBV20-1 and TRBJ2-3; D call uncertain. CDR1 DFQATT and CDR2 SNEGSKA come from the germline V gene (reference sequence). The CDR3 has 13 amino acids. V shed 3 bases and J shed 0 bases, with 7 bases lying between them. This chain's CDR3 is CSARLESTDTQYF. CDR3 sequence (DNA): TGCAGTGCTAGGCTCGAGAGCACAGATACGCAGTATTTT.

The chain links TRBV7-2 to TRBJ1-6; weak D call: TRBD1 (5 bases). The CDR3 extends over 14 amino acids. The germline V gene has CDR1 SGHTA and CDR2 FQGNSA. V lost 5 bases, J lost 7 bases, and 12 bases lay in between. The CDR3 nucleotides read TGTGCCAGCAGCCCAGGGTTCCAAAATTCACCCCTCCACTTT. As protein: CASSPGFQNSPLHF. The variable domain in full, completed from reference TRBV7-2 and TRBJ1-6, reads GAGVSQSPSNKVTEKGKDVELRCDPISGHTALYWYRQSLGQGLEFLIYFQGNSAPDKSGLPSDRFSAERTGGSVSTLTIQRTQQEDSAVYLCASSPGFQNSPLHFGNGTRLTVT.

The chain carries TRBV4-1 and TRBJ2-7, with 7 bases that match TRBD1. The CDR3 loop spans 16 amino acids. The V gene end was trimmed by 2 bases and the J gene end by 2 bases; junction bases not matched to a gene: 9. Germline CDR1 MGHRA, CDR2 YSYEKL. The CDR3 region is CASSQIPLTGAYEQYF. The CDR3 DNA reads TGCGCCAGCAGCCAAATCCCCCTCACAGGGGCCTACGAGCAGTACTTC.

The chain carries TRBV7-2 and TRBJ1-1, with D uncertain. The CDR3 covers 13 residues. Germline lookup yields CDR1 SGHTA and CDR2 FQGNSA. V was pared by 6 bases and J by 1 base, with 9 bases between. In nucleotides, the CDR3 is TGTGCCAGCAGTTTGCGAGAGAACACTGAAGCTTTCTTT. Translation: CASSLRENTEAFF.

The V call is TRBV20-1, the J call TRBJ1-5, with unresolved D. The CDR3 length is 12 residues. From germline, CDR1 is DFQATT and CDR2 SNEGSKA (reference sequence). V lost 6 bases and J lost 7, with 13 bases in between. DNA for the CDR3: TGCAGTGCCGTTCCTCCGGCCCAGCCCCAGCATTTT. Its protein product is CSAVPPAQPQHF.

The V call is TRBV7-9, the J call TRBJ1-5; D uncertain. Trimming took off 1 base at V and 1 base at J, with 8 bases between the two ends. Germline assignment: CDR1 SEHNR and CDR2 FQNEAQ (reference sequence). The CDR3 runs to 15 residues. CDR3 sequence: CASSLGGLSNQPQHF. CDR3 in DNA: TGTGCCAGCAGCTTAGGAGGGTTAAGCAATCAGCCCCAGCATTTT.